These 5 T cell receptor beta chains were all obtained from the same sample, sequenced in a study of T cell responses to AZD1222 COVID-19 vaccine. Sequenced by immunoSEQ multiplex PCR; TCRdb stores in-frame clones only, minus some. The sample lists some 120,000 clones, about 92% occurring once. The specimen was peripheral blood, collected on day 0 of AZD1222 vaccination. All receptors derive from an adult in good health.

The CDR3 sequence: CASSQETTGRTLRYGYTF. CDR3 nucleotide sequence: TGCGCCAGCAGCCAAGAGACAACCGGGAGGACCCTTAGGTATGGCTACACCTTC. The chain combines TRBV4-1 with TRBJ1-2; D not certain. V shed 0 bases and J shed 5 bases, with 22 bases lying between them. CDR3 size: 18 residues. Germline CDR1 reads MGHRA; CDR2 reads YSYEKL.

This sequence joins TRBV3-1 (or the pseudogene TRBV3-2) and TRBJ2-1; 8 bases align to TRBD1. CDR3 length: 17 amino acids. CDR1 is LGHDT and CDR2 is YNNKEL in the germline V gene (reference sequence). Trimming cost V 0 bases and J 0 bases; bases outside gene matches: 4. CDR3 in amino acids: CASSQDLGQGSYNEQFF. The CDR3 DNA reads TGTGCCAGCAGCCAAGATCTTGGACAGGGCTCCTACAATGAGCAGTTCTTC.

The chain is built from TRBV30 and TRBJ2-1, with a tentative D call TRBD1 (6 bases). Germline values: CDR1 GTSNPN, CDR2 SVGIG (reference sequence). With 2 bases removed from V and 6 bases from J, the gap between germline ends came to 11 bases. The CDR3 sequence is 13 residues long. This CDR3 reads CAWSSGDGNEQFF. DNA of the CDR3: TGTGCCTGGAGTTCAGGGGATGGCAATGAGCAGTTCTTC.

This rearrangement joins TRBV11-2 to TRBJ2-7; TRBD1 agrees at 12 bases. CDR3 length equals 17 residues. J gave up 3 bases and V 2 bases, and 8 bases lay outside the gene matches. Per the germline V gene, CDR1 is SGHAT and CDR2 is FQNNGV. CDR3 protein: CASSLYPGQGALYEQYF. The DNA for the CDR3 is TGTGCCAGCAGCTTATACCCGGGACAGGGGGCCCTCTACGAGCAGTACTTC.

This clone appeared a few times. This chain connects TRBV7-9 to TRBJ2-7; 9 bases agree with TRBD2. The CDR3 length is 16 residues. Per germline, CDR1 SEHNR and CDR2 FQNEAQ (reference sequence). Trimming took 5 bases from V and 6 from J; bases not matched to a gene: 14. This CDR3 is CASSAALMTSGGEQYF. CDR3 DNA sequence: TGTGCCAGCAGCGCAGCGTTGATGACTAGCGGCGGCGAGCAGTACTTC.